The next 14 T cell receptor beta chains were all read from a single sample in a study of Graves' ophthalmopathy and Graves' hyperthyroidism. Researchers took RNA transcripts and amplified TCR beta CDR3 regions from them. HTBI primers were employed in first-round RT-PCR, then a second-round multiplex PCR followed. TCRdb independently ran MiXCR on the multiplex PCR reads; one entry per CDR3 protein. The sample yields roughly 600,000 distinct CDR3 sequences, less than 45% seen once. Sequences were obtained from peripheral blood or thyroid tissue (not recorded which). The source is an adult man with Graves' hyperthyroidism.

The genes are TRBV20-1 and TRBJ1-4; 9 positions match TRBD1. The CDR3 runs to 17 residues. After removal of 2 bases from V and 2 bases from J, the junction contained 9 bases not matched to a gene. The germline V gene has CDR1 DFQATT and CDR2 SNEGSKA (reference sequence). The chain's CDR3 is CSARQSGQGRTNEKLFF. The CDR3 nucleotides are TGCAGTGCTAGACAGTCGGGACAGGGTAGGACTAATGAAAAACTGTTTTTT.

A note on this clonotype: One end of the junction fails to match germline, which may point to a read error. The V call is TRBV2, the J call TRBJ2-7; weak D call: TRBD1 (5 bases). This CDR3 spans 15 amino acids. Germline V gene sequence: CDR1 SNHLY, CDR2 FYNNEI. The CDR3 reads CASRADSQSSYGQYF. The CDR3 DNA reads TGTGCCAGCAGAGCCGACAGTCAGAGCTCCTACGGGCAGTACTTC.

This clonotype was recorded at least ten times. V gene TRBV12-3 or TRBV12-4 combines with J gene TRBJ1-2; D gene unclear. The CDR3 contains 12 residues. The V end was cut by 5 bases, the J end by 7 bases, with 11 bases between. CDR3 nucleotide sequence: TGTGCCAGCAGTAAAACCCCCCCTGGCTACACCTTC. It specifies CASSKTPPGYTF.

Notes on this clonotype: The limits of the CDR3 on the DNA are not certain, so only TCRdb's listed CDR3 is given. This chain connects TRBV7-3 to TRBJ2-2; TRBD1, as called in the table, went unchecked against the DNA. Germline V gene lookup returns CDR1 SGHTA and CDR2 FQGTGA. The CDR3 region is 15 residues in length, termini included. The CDR3 loop is CASSLGTGLCGSCFF.

The gene calls are TRBV7-9 and TRBJ2-7, with D uncertain. CDR1 is SEHNR and CDR2 is FQNEAQ in the germline V gene (reference sequence). The CDR3 has 11 amino acids. Trimming removed 5 bases from V and 5 bases from J, with 7 bases in between. The CDR3 loop reads CASSHGDEQYF. The CDR3 DNA is TGTGCCAGCAGCCATGGGGACGAGCAGTACTTC.

Turning to this clonotype: A read error may explain this, as a much larger clone is one base away. The rearrangement uses TRBV4-1 and TRBJ1-1, with no clear D. The germline V and J ends were trimmed by 3 bases and 0 bases, with 8 bases remaining between them. CDR3 length equals 14 residues. The germline gives CDR1 MGHRA, CDR2 YSYEKL. In DNA, the CDR3 is TGCGCCAGCAGCCATGCGTGGGTGAACACTGAAGCTTTCTTT. Amino acid sequence: CASSHAWVNTEAFF.

This clonotype appeared many times. The chain uses TRBV6-1 and TRBJ1-5; 8 bases align to TRBD1. Germline V gene sequence: CDR1 MNHNS, CDR2 SASEGT. This CDR3 comprises 15 residues. The ends lost 8 bases at V and 6 bases at J; junction bases unmatched: 12. CDR3 nucleotide sequence: TGTGCCAGCTTTCGGGCAGGGGGCGAGGGTCAGCCCCAGCATTTT. It codes for CASFRAGGEGQPQHF.

The chain recombines TRBV9 with TRBJ2-5, with D uncertain. V lost 4 bases and J 9 bases, leaving 16 bases between the germline ends. The germline V gene has CDR1 SGDLS and CDR2 YYNGEE. This CDR3 is 13 amino acids long. This chain's CDR3 is CASSSTTVQPQYF. Here the CDR3 DNA reads TGTGCCAGCAGCTCGACGACGGTTCAGCCCCAGTACTTC.

This chain links TRBV20-1 with TRBJ1-1; D ambiguous. V lost 3 bases, J lost 5 bases, and 19 bases lay in between. CDR1 DFQATT and CDR2 SNEGSKA come from the germline V gene (reference sequence). This CDR3 is 15 amino acids long. CDR3 DNA sequence: TGCAGTGCTAGGCTCCGGGTCGGAGCCTGGACTGAAGCTTTCTTT. Its translation: CSARLRVGAWTEAFF.

This clonotype was recorded at least ten times. The V call is TRBV5-1, the J call TRBJ1-4, with a tentative D call TRBD1 (6 bases). The CDR3 runs to 16 residues. Per germline, CDR1 SGHRS and CDR2 YFSETQ. V lost 0 bases and J 5 bases, leaving 14 bases between the germline ends. CDR3 protein: CASSLATGTRNEKLFF. The CDR3 nucleotides are TGCGCCAGCAGCTTGGCTACCGGGACAAGGAATGAAAAACTGTTTTTT.

This clonotype occurred many times. The rearrangement links TRBV2 to TRBJ1-5, with 7 bases matching TRBD1. V was clipped by 5 bases and J by 0 bases; unmatched bases: 4. The CDR3 consists of 15 residues. Germline V CDR1 and CDR2: SNHLY, FYNNEI. The CDR3 protein is CASSPGQHSNQPQHF. Here the CDR3 DNA reads TGTGCCAGCAGTCCGGGACAGCATAGCAATCAGCCCCAGCATTTT.

This clonotype was counted between two and nine times. The rearrangement joins TRBV27 to TRBJ2-7, with a possible D match to TRBD1 (5 bases). From germline, CDR1 is MNHEY and CDR2 SMNVEV (reference sequence). This CDR3 spans 14 amino acids. Trimming removed 2 bases at V and 6 bases at J, with 14 bases between. CDR3: CASSLTTGPSEQYF. The CDR3 DNA reads TGTGCCAGCAGTTTAACCACAGGCCCTAGCGAGCAGTACTTC.

This chain connects TRBV10-3 to TRBJ1-1; 10 positions agree with TRBD1. The germline CDR1 and CDR2 sequences are ENHRY and SYGVKD. The junction had 7 bases not matched to a gene; V was cut back by 0 bases and J by 3 bases. The CDR3 is 17 residues long. The CDR3 is CAISESWTGGGYTEAFF. CDR3 DNA: TGTGCCATCAGTGAGTCCTGGACAGGGGGGGGGTACACTGAAGCTTTCTTT.

The chain is built from TRBV20-1 and TRBJ1-5; D possibly corresponds to TRBD1 (5 bases). The CDR3 is 14 amino acids. Trimming pared 8 bases from V and 7 bases from J, leaving 21 bases between. Germline loops: CDR1 DFQATT, CDR2 SNEGSKA (reference sequence). CDR3 in DNA: TGCAGTATACCCAGGGACGAAAGTCGCCAGCCCCAGCATTTT. As protein: CSIPRDESRQPQHF.